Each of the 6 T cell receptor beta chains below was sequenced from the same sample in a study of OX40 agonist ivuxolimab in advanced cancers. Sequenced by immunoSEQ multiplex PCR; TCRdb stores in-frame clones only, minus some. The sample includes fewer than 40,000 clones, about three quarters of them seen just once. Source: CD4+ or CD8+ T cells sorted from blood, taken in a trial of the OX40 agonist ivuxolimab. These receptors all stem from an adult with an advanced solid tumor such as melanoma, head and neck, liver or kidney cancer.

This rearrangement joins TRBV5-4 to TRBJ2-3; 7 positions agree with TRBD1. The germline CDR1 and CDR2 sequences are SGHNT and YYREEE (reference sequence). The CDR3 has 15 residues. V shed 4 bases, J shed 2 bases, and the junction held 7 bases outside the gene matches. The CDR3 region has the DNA TGTGCCAGCAGCCGCCGGGACAGCCCCACAGATACGCAGTATTTT. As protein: CASSRRDSPTDTQYF. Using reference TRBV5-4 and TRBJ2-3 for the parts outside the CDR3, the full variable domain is ETGVTQSPTHLIKTRGQQVTLRCSSQSGHNTVSWYQQALGQGPQFIFQYYREEENGRGNFPPRFSGLQFPNYSSELNVNALELDDSALYLCASSRRDSPTDTQYFGPGTRLTVL.

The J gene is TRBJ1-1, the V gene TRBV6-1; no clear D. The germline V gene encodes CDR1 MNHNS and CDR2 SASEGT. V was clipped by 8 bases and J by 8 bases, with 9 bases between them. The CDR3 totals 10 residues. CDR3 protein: CASRRQEAFF. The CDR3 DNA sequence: TGTGCCAGCCGGAGGCAGGAAGCTTTCTTT.

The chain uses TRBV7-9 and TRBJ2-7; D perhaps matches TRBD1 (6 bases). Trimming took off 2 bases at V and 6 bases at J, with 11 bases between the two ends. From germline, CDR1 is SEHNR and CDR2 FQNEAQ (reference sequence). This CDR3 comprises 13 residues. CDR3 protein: CASSLNTGSEQYF. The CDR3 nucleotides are TGTGCCAGCAGCTTAAACACAGGGTCCGAGCAGTACTTC.

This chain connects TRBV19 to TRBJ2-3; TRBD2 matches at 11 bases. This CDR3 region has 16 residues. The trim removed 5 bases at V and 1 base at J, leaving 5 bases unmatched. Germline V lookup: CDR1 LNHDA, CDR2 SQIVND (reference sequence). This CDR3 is CASSASTSGGTDTQYF. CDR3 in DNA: TGTGCCAGTAGTGCCTCGACTAGCGGGGGCACAGATACGCAGTATTTT.

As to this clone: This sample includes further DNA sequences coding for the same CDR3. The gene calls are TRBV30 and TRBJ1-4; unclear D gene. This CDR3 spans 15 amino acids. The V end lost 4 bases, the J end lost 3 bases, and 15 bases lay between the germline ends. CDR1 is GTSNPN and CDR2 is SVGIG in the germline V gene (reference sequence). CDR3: CAWTLGQKPNEKLFF. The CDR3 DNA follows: TGTGCCTGGACACTCGGGCAGAAACCTAATGAAAAACTGTTTTTT.

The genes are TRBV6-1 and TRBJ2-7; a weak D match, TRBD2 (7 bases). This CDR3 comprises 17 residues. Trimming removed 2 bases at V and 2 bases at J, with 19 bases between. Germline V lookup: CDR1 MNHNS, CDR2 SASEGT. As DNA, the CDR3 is TGTGCCAGCAGTGAAAGTTTGGGGGGGCTACCGGCCTACGAGCAGTACTTC. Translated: CASSESLGGLPAYEQYF.